This TCR beta chain was identified during a study of shared T cell receptors in the human thymus. Deletions cut 4 bases from V and 4 bases from J, with 14 bases between. Per the germline V gene, CDR1 is SGHRS and CDR2 is YFSETQ. The CDR3 length is 14 residues. The sample holds a few counts of this clone. Only in-frame clones appear in the TCRdb table, and some are missing; sequencing was by immunoSEQ multiplex PCR. The sample yields roughly 550,000 clones, around 78% seen once. The same sample was also used in a study of human thymus T cells.

This chain links TRBV5-1 with TRBJ1-1; D call uncertain. This TCR derives from a boy younger than two with a congenital heart defect. Sequenced material: thymocytes. The DNA of the CDR3 is TGCGCCAGCAGCCTATCTGACACCCGCACTGAAGCTTTCTTT. Translated: CASSLSDTRTEAFF.